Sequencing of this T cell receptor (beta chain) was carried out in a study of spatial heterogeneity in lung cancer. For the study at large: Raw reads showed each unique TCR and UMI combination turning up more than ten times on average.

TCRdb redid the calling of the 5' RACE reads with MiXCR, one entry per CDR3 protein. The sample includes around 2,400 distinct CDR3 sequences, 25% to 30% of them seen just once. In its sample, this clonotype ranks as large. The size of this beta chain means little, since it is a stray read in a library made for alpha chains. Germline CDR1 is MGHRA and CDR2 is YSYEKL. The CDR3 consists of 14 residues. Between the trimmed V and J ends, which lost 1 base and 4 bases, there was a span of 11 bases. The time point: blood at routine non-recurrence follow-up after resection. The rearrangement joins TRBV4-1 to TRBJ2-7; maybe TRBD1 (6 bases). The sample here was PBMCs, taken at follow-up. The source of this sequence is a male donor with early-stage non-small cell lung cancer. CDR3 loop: CASSQVQGNYEQYF. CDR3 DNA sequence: TGCGCCAGCAGCCAAGTACAGGGTAATTACGAGCAGTACTTC.